The sequence of this T cell receptor (beta chain) was determined in a study of blood T cell repertoires in COVID-19. Study in general: Researchers got acute and convalescent COVID-19 samples from the United States, Italy and Spain.

In the authors' workflow: Amplifying reference gene primers gave estimates of nucleated cell counts. The table came from immunoSEQ multiplex PCR; TCRdb's copy has only in-frame clones and leaves some out. V and J calls and clone size are those listed in that table; D and trimming were worked out from the DNA. The data show approximately 190,000 clones, roughly 89% seen once. The table lists this clone with a count of one. Participants were placed into cohorts based on the clinical history they reported. Someone with COVID-19 had been met by exposed participants within 2 weeks before study entry. This receptor was taken from a woman in her twenties or thirties who had been exposed to COVID-19. The sequenced material came from PBMCs or T cells enriched from blood (not recorded which).

Here the CDR3 DNA reads TGCGCCAGCAGCTTGGGAATTACAGGGCCCAACACTGAAGCTTTCTTT. Amino acids: CASSLGITGPNTEAFF. This chain uses TRBV5-1 with TRBJ1-1; TRBD1 might be the D (6 bases). The CDR3 length is 16 residues. Deletions cut 0 bases from V and 2 bases from J, with 14 bases between. The germline gives CDR1 SGHRS, CDR2 YFSETQ.